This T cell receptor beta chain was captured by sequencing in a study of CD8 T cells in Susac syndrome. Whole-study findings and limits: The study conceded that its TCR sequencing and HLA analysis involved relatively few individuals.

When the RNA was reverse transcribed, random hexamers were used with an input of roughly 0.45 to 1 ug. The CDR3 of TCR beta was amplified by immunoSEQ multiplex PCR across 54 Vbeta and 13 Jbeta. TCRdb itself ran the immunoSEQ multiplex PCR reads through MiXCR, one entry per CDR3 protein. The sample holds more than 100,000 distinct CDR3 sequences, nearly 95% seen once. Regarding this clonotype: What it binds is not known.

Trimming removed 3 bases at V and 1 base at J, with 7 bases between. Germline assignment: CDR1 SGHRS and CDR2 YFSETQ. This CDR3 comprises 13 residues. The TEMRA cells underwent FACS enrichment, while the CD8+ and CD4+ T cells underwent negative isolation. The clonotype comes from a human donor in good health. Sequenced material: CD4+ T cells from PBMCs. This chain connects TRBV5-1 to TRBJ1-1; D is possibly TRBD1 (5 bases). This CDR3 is CASSWGPNTEAFF. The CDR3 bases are TGCGCCAGCAGCTGGGGCCCGAACACTGAAGCTTTCTTT.